This T cell receptor (beta chain) was obtained from a study of blood T cell repertoires in COVID-19. In germline, CDR1 is SGDLS, CDR2 YYNGEE. V was pared by 0 bases and J by 5 bases, with 14 bases between. The CDR3 loop spans 15 amino acids. Sequencing was performed with immunoSEQ multiplex PCR; in TCRdb, only in-frame clones are kept and a portion is missing. Among roughly 100,000 clones listed, about 89% were seen once. The chain employs TRBV9 and TRBJ2-5; a possible D gene is TRBD2 (6 bases). The sample consisted of peripheral blood. The clonotype was recovered from a human donor in a cohort sampled during active COVID-19. The CDR3 sequence is CASSVAGVREETQYF. CDR3 bases: TGTGCCAGCAGCGTAGCTGGGGTTCGGGAGGAGACCCAGTACTTC.